The clone carrying this T cell receptor beta chain was found a few times. Its antigen is as yet unknown. These data are taken from a study of T cells after yellow fever vaccination. On the study more broadly: In the case of low-cell-number fractions, SMART-Seq v4 Ultra Low Input was used for preparation.

TCRdb recomputed calls from the 5' RACE reads with MiXCR, one row per CDR3 protein. The table includes roughly 300,000 distinct CDR3 sequences, roughly 8% detected once. Regarding the study as a whole: Contamination of FACS-sorted repertoires by abundant clonotypes from the bulk population could occur. Booster samples showed a return of most primary-vaccination clones (roughly 95% CD4, 88% CD8). Overall, a small share of clonotypes was seen in both CD4 and CD8 compartments.

V lost 4 bases and J lost 6, with 21 bases in between. The germline V gene encodes CDR1 DFQATT and CDR2 SNEGSKA (reference sequence). The CDR3 runs 15 residues. This chain joins TRBV20-1 and TRBJ1-2; maybe TRBD1 (6 bases). This clonotype originated in a man between 18 and 29 years old who received the YFV17D yellow fever vaccine. Sequencing was performed on PBMCs, taken 45 days after the first yellow fever vaccination. CDR3 loop: CSAISDRPLGHGYTF. The CDR3 nucleotides are TGCAGTGCTATCAGCGACAGGCCGCTAGGGCATGGCTACACCTTC.